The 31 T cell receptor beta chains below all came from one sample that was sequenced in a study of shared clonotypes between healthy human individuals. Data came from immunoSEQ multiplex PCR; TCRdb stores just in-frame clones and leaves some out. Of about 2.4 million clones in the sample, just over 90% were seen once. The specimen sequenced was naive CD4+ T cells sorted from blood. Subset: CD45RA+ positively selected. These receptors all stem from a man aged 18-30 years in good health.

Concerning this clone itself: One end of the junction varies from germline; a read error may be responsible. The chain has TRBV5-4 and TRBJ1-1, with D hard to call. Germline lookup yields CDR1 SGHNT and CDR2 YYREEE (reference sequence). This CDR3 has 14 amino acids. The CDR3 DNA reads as TGCGCCAGCAGCCAAGAAGGGCTGAGCACTGAAGCTTTCTTT. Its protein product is CASSQEGLSTEAFF. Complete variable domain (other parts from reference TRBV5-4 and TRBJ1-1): ETGVTQSPTHLIKTRGQQVTLRCSSQSGHNTVSWYQQALGQGPQFIFQYYREEENGRGNFPPRFSGLQFPNYSSELNVNALELDDSALYLCASSQEGLSTEAFFGQGTRLTVV.

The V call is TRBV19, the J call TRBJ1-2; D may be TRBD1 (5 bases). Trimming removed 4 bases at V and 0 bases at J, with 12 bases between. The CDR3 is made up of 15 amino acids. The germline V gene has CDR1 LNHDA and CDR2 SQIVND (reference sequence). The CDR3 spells CASSTATVTNYGYTF. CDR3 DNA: TGTGCCAGTAGTACCGCGACAGTTACTAACTATGGCTACACCTTC.

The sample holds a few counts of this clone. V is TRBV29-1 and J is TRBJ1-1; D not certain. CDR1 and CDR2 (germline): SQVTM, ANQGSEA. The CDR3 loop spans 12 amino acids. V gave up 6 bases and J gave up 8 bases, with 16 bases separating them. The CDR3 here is CSVHQALGEAFF. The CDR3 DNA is TGCAGCGTCCACCAAGCCCTGGGGGAAGCTTTCTTT. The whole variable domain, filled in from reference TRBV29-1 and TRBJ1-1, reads SAVISQKPSRDICQRGTSLTIQCQVDSQVTMMFWYRQQPGQSLTLIATANQGSEATYESGFVIDKFPISRPNLTFSTLTVSNMSPEDSSIYLCSVHQALGEAFFGQGTRLTVV.

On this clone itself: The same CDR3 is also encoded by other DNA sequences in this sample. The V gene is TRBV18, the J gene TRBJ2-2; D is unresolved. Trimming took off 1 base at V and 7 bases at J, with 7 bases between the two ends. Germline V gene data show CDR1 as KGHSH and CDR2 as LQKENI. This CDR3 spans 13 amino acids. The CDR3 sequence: CASSPLVGGELFF. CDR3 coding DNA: TGTGCCAGCTCACCACTCGTTGGCGGGGAGCTGTTTTTT.

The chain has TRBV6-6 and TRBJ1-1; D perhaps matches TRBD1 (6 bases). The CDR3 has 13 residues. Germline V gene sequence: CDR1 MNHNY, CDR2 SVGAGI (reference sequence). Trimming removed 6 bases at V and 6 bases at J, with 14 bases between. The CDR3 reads CASSRQEGAEAFF. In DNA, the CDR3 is TGTGCCAGCAGCAGACAGGAGGGGGCTGAAGCTTTCTTT.

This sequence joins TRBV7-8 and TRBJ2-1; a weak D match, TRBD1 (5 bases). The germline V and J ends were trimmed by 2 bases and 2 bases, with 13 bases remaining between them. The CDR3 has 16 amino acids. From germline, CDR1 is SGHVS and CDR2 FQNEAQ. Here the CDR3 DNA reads TGTGCCAGCAGCTTAAGGAATGGGGCCCCCTACAATGAGCAGTTCTTC. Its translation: CASSLRNGAPYNEQFF.

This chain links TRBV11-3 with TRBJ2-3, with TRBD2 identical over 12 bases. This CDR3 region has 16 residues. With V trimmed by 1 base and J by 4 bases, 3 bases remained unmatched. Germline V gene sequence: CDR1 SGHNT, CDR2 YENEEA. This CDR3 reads CASSLGTSGVSDTQYF. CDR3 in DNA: TGTGCCAGCAGCTTAGGGACTAGCGGGGTCTCAGATACGCAGTATTTT.

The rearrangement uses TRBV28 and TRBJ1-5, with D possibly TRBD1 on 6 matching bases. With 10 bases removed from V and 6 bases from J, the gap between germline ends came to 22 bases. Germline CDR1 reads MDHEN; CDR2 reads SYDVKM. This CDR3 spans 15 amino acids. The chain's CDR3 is CATQSGGGVGQPQHF. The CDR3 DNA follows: TGTGCCACCCAGTCTGGAGGGGGGGTGGGTCAGCCCCAGCATTTT.

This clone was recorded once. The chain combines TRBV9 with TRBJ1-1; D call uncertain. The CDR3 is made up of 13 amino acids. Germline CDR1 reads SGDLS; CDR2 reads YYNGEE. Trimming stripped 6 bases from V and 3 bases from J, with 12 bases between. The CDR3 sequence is CASKPAVDTEAFF. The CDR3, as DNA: TGTGCCAGCAAACCGGCGGTGGACACTGAAGCTTTCTTT.

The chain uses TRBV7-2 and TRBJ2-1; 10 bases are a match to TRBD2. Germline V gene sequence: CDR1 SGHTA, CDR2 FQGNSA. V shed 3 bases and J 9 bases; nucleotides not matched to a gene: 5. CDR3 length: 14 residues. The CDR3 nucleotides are TGTGCCAGCAGCTTTAGTAGCGGGAGGCCTGAGCAGTTCTTC. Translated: CASSFSSGRPEQFF.

The CDR3 here is CASSFGPAGELFF. Written as DNA, the CDR3 is TGTGCCAGCAGCTTCGGACCCGCGGGGGAGCTGTTTTTT. The rearrangement links TRBV5-5 to TRBJ2-2; D remains unclear. Germline lookup yields CDR1 SGHKS and CDR2 YYEKEE (reference sequence). V lost 2 bases and J 8 bases, leaving 10 bases between the germline ends. The CDR3 sequence is 13 residues long.

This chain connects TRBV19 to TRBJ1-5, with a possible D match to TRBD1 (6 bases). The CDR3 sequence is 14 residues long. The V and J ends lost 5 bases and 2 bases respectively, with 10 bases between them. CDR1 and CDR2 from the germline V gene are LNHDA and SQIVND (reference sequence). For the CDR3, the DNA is TGTGCCAGTAGTGAACGACAGGGCAATCAGCCCCAGCATTTT. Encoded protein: CASSERQGNQPQHF.

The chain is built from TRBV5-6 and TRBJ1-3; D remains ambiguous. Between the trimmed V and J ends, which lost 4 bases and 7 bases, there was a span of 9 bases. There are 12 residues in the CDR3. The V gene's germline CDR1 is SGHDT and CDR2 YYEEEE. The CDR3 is CASSAGWNTIYF. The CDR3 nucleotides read TGTGCCAGCAGCGCCGGGTGGAACACCATATATTTT. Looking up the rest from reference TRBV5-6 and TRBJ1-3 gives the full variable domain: DAGVTQSPTHLIKTRGQQVTLRCSPKSGHDTVSWYQQALGQGPQFIFQYYEEEERQRGNFPDRFSGHQFPNYSSELNVNALLLGDSALYLCASSAGWNTIYFGEGSWLTVV.

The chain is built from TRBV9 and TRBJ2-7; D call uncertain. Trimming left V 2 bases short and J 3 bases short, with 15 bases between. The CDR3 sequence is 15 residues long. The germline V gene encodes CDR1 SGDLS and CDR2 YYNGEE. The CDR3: CASSVAPGVDYEQYF. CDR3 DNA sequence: TGTGCCAGCAGCGTGGCCCCAGGCGTCGACTACGAGCAGTACTTC.

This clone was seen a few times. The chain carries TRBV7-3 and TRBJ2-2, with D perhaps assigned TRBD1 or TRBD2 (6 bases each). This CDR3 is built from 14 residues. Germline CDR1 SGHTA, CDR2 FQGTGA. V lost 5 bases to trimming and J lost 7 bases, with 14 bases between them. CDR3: CASSTGAGVGELFF. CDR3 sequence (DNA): TGTGCCAGCAGCACGGGGGCGGGTGTCGGGGAGCTGTTTTTT.

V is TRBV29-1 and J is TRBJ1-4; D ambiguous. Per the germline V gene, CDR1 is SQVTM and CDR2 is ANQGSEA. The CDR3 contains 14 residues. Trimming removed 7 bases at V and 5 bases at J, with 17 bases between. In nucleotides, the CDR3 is TGCAGCGCTGAGGGAACGGAAGGAAATGAAAAACTGTTTTTT. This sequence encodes CSAEGTEGNEKLFF.

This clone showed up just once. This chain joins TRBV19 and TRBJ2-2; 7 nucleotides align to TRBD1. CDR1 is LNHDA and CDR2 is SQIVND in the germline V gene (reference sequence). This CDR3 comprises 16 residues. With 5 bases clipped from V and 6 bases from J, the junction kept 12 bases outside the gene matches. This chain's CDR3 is CASSALNRGFAGELFF. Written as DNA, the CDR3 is TGTGCCAGTAGTGCCTTAAACAGGGGCTTCGCCGGGGAGCTGTTTTTT.

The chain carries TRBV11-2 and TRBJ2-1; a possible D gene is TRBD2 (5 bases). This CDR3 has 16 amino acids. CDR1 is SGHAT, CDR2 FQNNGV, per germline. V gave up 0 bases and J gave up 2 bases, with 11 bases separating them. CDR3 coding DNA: TGTGCCAGCAGCTTAGATTTCAGCGGCACCTACAATGAGCAGTTCTTC. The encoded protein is CASSLDFSGTYNEQFF.

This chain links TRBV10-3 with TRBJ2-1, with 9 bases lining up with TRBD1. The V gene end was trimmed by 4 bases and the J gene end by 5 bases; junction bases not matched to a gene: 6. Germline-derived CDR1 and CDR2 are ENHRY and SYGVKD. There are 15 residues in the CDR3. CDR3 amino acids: CAISVDYRGHNEQFF. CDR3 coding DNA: TGTGCCATCAGTGTTGACTACAGGGGGCACAATGAGCAGTTCTTC.

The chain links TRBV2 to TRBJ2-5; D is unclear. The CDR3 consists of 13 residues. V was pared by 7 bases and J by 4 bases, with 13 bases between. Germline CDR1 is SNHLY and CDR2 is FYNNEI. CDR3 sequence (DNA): TGTGCCAGCATACCCCTGGGTACAGAGACCCAGTACTTC. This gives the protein CASIPLGTETQYF.

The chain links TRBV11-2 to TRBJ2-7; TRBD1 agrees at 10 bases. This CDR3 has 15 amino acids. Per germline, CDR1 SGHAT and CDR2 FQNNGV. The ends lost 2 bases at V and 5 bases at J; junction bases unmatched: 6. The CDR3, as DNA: TGTGCCAGCAGCTTAAATACCGGGACAGGGGACGAGCAGTACTTC. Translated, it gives CASSLNTGTGDEQYF.

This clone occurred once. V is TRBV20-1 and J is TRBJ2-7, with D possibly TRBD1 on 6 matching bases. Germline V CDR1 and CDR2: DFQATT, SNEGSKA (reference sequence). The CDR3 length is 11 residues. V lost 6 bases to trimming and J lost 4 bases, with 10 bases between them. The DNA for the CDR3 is TGCAGTGCGGCAGGGGAGTACGAGCAGTACTTC. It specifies CSAAGEYEQYF.

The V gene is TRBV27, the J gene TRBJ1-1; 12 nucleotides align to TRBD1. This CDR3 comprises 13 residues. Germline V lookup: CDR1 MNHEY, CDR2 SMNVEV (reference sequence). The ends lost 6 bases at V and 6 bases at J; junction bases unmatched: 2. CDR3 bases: TGTGCCAGCAGGGGACAGGGGGCGGCTGAAGCTTTCTTT. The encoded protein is CASRGQGAAEAFF.

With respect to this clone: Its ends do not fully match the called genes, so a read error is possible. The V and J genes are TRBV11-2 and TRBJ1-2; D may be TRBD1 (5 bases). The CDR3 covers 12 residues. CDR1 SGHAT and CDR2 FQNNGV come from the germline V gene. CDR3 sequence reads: CASSLVGGIGAF. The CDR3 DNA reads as TGTGCCAGCAGCTTAGTTGGGGGGATCGGGGCCTTC.

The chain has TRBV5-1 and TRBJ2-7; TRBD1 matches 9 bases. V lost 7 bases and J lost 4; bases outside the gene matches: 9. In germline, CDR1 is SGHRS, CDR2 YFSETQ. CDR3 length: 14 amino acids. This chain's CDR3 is CASFPGQGVYEQYF. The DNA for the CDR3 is TGCGCCAGCTTTCCGGGACAGGGCGTTTACGAGCAGTACTTC.

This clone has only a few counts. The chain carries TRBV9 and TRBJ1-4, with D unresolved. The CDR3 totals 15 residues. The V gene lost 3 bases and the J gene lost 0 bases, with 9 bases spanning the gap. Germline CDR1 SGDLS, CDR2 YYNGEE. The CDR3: CASSGEAATNEKLFF. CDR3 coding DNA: TGTGCCAGCAGCGGTGAGGCCGCAACTAATGAAAAACTGTTTTTT.

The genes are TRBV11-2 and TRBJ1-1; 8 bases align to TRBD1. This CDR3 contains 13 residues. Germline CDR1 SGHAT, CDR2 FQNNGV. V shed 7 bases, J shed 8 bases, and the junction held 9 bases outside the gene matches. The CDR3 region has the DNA TGTGCCAGCACCATCCGGACAGGGCTCGAAGCTTTCTTT. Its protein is CASTIRTGLEAFF.

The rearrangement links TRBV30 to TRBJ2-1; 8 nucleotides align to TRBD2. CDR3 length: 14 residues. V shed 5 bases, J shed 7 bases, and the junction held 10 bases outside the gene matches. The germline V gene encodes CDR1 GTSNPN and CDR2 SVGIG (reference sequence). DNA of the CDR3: TGTGCCTGGTCTCATCCGGGACTAGTGAATGAGCAGTTCTTC. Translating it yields CAWSHPGLVNEQFF.

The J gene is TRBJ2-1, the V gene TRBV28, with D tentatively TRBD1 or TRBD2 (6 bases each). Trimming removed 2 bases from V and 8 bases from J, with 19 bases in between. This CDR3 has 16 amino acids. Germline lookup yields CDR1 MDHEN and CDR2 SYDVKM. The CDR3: CASSLAEGQGIDEQFF. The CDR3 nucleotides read TGTGCCAGCAGTTTAGCGGAGGGGCAGGGGATAGATGAGCAGTTCTTC.

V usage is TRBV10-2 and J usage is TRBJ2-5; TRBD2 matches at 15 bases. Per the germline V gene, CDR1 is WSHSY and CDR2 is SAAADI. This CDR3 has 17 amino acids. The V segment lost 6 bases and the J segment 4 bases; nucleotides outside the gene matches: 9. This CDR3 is CASSWGLAGGRGETQYF. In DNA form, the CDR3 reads TGCGCCAGCAGCTGGGGACTAGCGGGGGGTAGAGGAGAGACCCAGTACTTC.

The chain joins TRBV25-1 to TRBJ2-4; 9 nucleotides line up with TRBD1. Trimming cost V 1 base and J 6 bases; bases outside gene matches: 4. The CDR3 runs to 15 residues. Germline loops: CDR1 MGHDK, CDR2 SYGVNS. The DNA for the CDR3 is TGTGCCAGCAGTGAATTTACAGGGGGCATAAACATTCAGTACTTC. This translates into CASSEFTGGINIQYF.